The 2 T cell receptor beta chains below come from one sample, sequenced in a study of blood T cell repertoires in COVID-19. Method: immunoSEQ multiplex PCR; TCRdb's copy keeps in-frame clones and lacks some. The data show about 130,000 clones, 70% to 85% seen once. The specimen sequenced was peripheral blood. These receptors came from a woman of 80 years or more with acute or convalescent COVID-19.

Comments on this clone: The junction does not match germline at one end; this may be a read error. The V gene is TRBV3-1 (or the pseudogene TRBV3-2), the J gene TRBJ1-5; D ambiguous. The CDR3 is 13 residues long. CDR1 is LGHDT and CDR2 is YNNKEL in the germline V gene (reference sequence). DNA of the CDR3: TGTGCCAGCAGCCCGGGAGCGAATCGGCCCCAGCATTTT. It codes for CASSPGANRPQHF.

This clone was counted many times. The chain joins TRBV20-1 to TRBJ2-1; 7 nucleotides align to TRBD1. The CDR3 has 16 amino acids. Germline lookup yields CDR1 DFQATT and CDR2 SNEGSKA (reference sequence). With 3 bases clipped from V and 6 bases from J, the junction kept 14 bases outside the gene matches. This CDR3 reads CSASPTGAWGANEQFF. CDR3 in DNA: TGCAGTGCTAGTCCTACAGGGGCCTGGGGCGCCAATGAGCAGTTCTTC.